These T cell receptor beta chains were read from a single sample in a study of blood T cell repertoires in COVID-19. Method: immunoSEQ multiplex PCR; TCRdb's copy keeps in-frame clones and lacks some. Found here are about 250,000 clones, about 93% of them singletons; the top ten hold around 0.86%. The sample taken for sequencing was peripheral blood. Receptors originate from a man younger than 40 with COVID-19, enrolled during active disease. The CDR3 runs from the conserved cysteine through the conserved F or W. A D gene is named only where the DNA matches it firmly. Some rows mark clone size as missing; the rest say once, few, many or name a class of expanded clone.

.,.,14,TRBV3-1/TRBV3-2,TRBJ1-2,TGTGCCAGCAGCCAAGGAGTCGGGGGTTATGGCTACACCTTC,CASSQGVGGYGYTF
.,TRBD1,13,TRBV14,TRBJ1-2,TGTGCCAGCAGCCCTTGGACAGGGTATGGCTACACCTTC,CASSPWTGYGYTF
.,.,13,TRBV5-1,TRBJ2-2,TGCGCCAGCAGCTACCAGGCGTCCGGGGAGCTGTTTTTT,CASSYQASGELFF
few,.,13,TRBV12-3/TRBV12-4,TRBJ1-3,TGTGCCAGCACCGAGACTACTGGAAACACCATATATTTT,CASTETTGNTIYF
.,.,15,TRBV27,TRBJ1-6,TGTGCCAGCAGTGACAGGAGCTCCTATAATTCACCCCTCCACTTT,CASSDRSSYNSPLHF
.,.,16,TRBV6-5,TRBJ1-6,TGTGCCAGCAGTTACAACAGCCCGGGATATGGTTCACCCCTCCACTTT,CASSYNSPGYGSPLHF
.,TRBD1,14,TRBV3-1/TRBV3-2,TRBJ1-1,TGTGCCAGCAGGTTACAGGGGGCGAGCACTGAAGCTTTCTTT,CASRLQGASTEAFF
.,.,14,TRBV5-4,TRBJ2-2,TGTGCCAGCAGCTTGGCCGGGGATGCCGGGGAGCTGTTTTTT,CASSLAGDAGELFF
.,.,14,TRBV5-1,TRBJ2-3,TGCGCCAGCAGCTTGCAGGGTGAGACAGATACGCAGTATTTT,CASSLQGETDTQYF
once,.,16,TRBV5-1,TRBJ2-3,TGCGCCAGCAGCTCTACAGGCTCGTGGGGCACAGATACGCAGTATTTT,CASSSTGSWGTDTQYF
.,TRBD1,17,TRBV4-1,TRBJ1-6,TGCGCCAGCAGCTACCGACAGGGGGCATCCTATAATTCACCCCTCCACTTT,CASSYRQGASYNSPLHF
.,.,15,TRBV29-1,TRBJ1-1,TGCAGCGTTGGGGCAGCCGCAAATGGGAACACTGAAGCTTTCTTT,CSVGAAANGNTEAFF
.,TRBD1,13,TRBV10-3,TRBJ1-2,TGTGCCATCGGAGGACAGGGGGCAGATGGCTACACCTTC,CAIGGQGADGYTF
.,.,14,TRBV28,TRBJ1-5,TGTGCCAGCATTTCACCCCAGGGTGACCAGCCCCAGCATTTT,CASISPQGDQPQHF
few,TRBD2,15,TRBV3-1/TRBV3-2,TRBJ2-1,TGTGCCAGCAGCCAAGTCCCCTCTAGCGGGGATACGCAGTTCTTC,CASSQVPSSGDTQFF
.,.,12,TRBV30,TRBJ1-1,TGTGCCTGGCGAAACAAGAACACTGAAGCTTTCTTT,CAWRNKNTEAFF
.,.,13,TRBV30,TRBJ1-1,TGTGCCTGGAGTCGGACAGCCGTCACTGAAGCTTTCTTT,CAWSRTAVTEAFF
.,TRBD1,15,TRBV19,TRBJ2-2,TGTGCCAGTAGTTTAGGACAGGGATCCACCGGGGAGCTGTTTTTT,CASSLGQGSTGELFF
.,.,15,TRBV6-5,TRBJ1-4,TGTGCCAGCAGTCTCTGGACTTCTCCGGGGGAAAAACTGTTTTTT,CASSLWTSPGEKLFF
.,.,14,TRBV11-2,TRBJ1-4,TGTGCCAGCAGTAGTCTCCGGGGGGACGGAAAACTGTTTTTT,CASSSLRGDGKLFF
once,TRBD1,15,TRBV6-5,TRBJ1-4,TGTGCCAGCAGTTACACGACAGGGGTTAATGAAAAACTGTTTTTT,CASSYTTGVNEKLFF
.,.,14,TRBV19,TRBJ1-1,TGTGCCACTAAGGATTTACAGGTGAACACTGAAGCTTTCTTT,CATKDLQVNTEAFF
.,.,12,TRBV7-9,TRBJ2-7,TGTGCCAGCACCCTATCAACGGGGGAGCAGTACTTC,CASTLSTGEQYF